This is a list of T cell receptor beta chains from one sample in a study of neurological immune-mediated disorders. A single record per CDR3 protein comes from TCRdb applying MiXCR to the 5' RACE reads. The table has some 79,000 distinct CDR3 sequences, around an eighth seen once. The sample was PBMCs. The receptors shown here come from a woman aged 45-65 years in good health. The conserved cysteine and the conserved F or W are not part of the CDR3 here.

V gene	J gene	CDR3 protein
TRBV20-1	TRBJ1-1	SARVSGARNTEAF
TRBV10-3	TRBJ2-5	AISDSTGDETQY
TRBV5-5	TRBJ1-2	ASSLSGDPDYGYT
TRBV20-1	TRBJ1-1	SAKEVGIYGTEAF
TRBV29-1	TRBJ2-2	SVEDPRGMDTGELF
TRBV3-1	TRBJ2-1	ASRQGAYNEQF
TRBV7-6	TRBJ1-4	ASSFSQGSEKLF
TRBV29-1	TRBJ2-1	SVDHTGGKDEQF
TRBV5-1	TRBJ1-1	ASSLAGTDGGTEAF
TRBV29-1	TRBJ1-2	SVLPGPPYGYT
TRBV7-9	TRBJ2-4	ASSLAAGSKNIQY
TRBV5-1	TRBJ2-7	ASSLRDTYEQY
TRBV12-3/TRBV12-4	TRBJ1-1	ASLPTGRDTEAF
TRBV12-3/TRBV12-4	TRBJ2-5	ASSSQGMWETQY
TRBV5-1	TRBJ2-1	ASSAGQGGSFNEQF
TRBV18	TRBJ2-7	ASSPLGTGYEQY
TRBV7-8	TRBJ2-7	ASSLAPLTGLD
TRBV7-9	TRBJ1-6	ASTPGVTNSPLH
TRBV9	TRBJ1-6	ASSSPVSPLH
TRBV5-1	TRBJ2-1	ASSAQGLAAYNEQF
TRBV3-1	TRBJ1-4	ASSQQSIVNEKLF
TRBV5-1	TRBJ2-3	ASSLRGLSTDTQY
TRBV11-2	TRBJ2-5	ASSFYICSAAQY
TRBV27	TRBJ1-2	ASSQYGYGYT
TRBV10-3	TRBJ2-3	AISDLLAQDTQY
TRBV28	TRBJ2-3	ASSYGLATGTKY
TRBV5-1	TRBJ2-1	ASSYAGDEQF
TRBV9	TRBJ1-5	ASSAGINSNQPQH
TRBV20-1	TRBJ2-1	SARLGEAQF
TRBV18	TRBJ2-4	ASSSGQGRGENIQY
TRBV20-1	TRBJ2-1	SAPSAKAGALNEQF
TRBV7-2	TRBJ2-4	ASSLGARGQY
TRBV12-3/TRBV12-4	TRBJ2-7	ASTQGIEQY
TRBV15	TRBJ2-1	ATSRRGDEQF
TRBV10-3	TRBJ1-2	AISVGSYGYT
TRBV28	TRBJ2-7	ASSLISPEQY
TRBV12-3/TRBV12-4	TRBJ1-6	ASSAGQGGWSPLH
TRBV28	TRBJ2-7	ASSLDYTYEQY
TRBV20-1	TRBJ2-3	SARDDGMGTDTQY
TRBV6-5	TRBJ2-2	ASSSHDSGTYNTGELF
TRBV7-8	TRBJ1-5	ASRPDLNQPQH
TRBV6-4	TRBJ2-1	ASSPQGATYNEQF
TRBV29-1	TRBJ1-2	SVEARIRGYT
TRBV12-3/TRBV12-4	TRBJ1-2	ASSLTATPNYGYT
TRBV5-1	TRBJ1-3	ASTMDRGASTGDTIY
TRBV10-3	TRBJ2-1	AIHRGWGNNEQF
TRBV5-1	TRBJ2-6	ASSFDSGAGANVLT
TRBV6-1	TRBJ1-5	ASIRGFGQPQH
TRBV10-3	TRBJ1-1	AISESGGRGEAF
TRBV12-3/TRBV12-4	TRBJ2-1	ASSLGGGQLSYNEQF
TRBV20-1	TRBJ1-5	SARSGTSNQPQH
TRBV2	TRBJ1-1	ASSFDGGRAEAF
TRBV4-2	TRBJ2-7	ASSQDESGEY
TRBV20-1	TRBJ2-3	SASTQREVGTDTQY
TRBV12-3/TRBV12-4	TRBJ2-1	ASSRERDIYEQF